This TCR beta chain is from a study of spatial heterogeneity in lung cancer. Study-wide points: At resection, ubiquitous expanded tumor TCRs appeared in blood more than at follow-up.

Unique molecular identifiers tagged every individual TCR cDNA molecule. TCRdb re-analysed the 5' RACE reads in MiXCR, keeping a single row per CDR3 protein. The sample records approximately 49,000 distinct CDR3 sequences, approximately 5% being singletons. This clonotype has ten or more counts. The antigen is unknown. Time point noted: sample taken at primary tumor resection. Sequencing covered unsorted whole RNA taken from tumor, nontumor lung or frozen PBMC. V lost 1 base to trimming and J lost 7 bases, with 5 bases between them. Per germline, CDR1 SGHVS and CDR2 FNYEAQ. This CDR3 is 12 amino acids long.

The sequence derives from a male donor with early-stage non-small cell lung cancer. This specimen consisted of PBMCs, obtained at surgery. V is TRBV7-6 and J is TRBJ2-1, with D hard to call. CDR3 nucleotides: TGTGCCAGCAGCTTAGGGTGGAATGAGCAGTTCTTC. Protein: CASSLGWNEQFF. The full variable domain, completed using reference TRBV7-6 and TRBJ2-1, is GAGVSQSPRYKVTKRGQDVALRCDPISGHVSLYWYRQALGQGPEFLTYFNYEAQQDKSGLPNDRFSAERPEGSISTLTIQRTEQRDSAMYRCASSLGWNEQFFGPGTRLTVL.